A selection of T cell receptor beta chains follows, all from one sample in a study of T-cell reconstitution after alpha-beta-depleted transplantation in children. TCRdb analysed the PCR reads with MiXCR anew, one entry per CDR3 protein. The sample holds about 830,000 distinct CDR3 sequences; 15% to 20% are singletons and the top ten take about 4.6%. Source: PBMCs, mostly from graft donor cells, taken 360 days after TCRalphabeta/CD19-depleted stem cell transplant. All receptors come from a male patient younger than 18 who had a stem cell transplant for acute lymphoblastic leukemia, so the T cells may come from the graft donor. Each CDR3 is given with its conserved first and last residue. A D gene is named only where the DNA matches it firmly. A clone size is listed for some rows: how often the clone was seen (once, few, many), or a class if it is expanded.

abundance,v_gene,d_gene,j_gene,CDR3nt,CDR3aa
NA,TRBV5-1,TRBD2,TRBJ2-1,TGCGCCAGCACCCACGGCCCAGCGGGAGTGTCCTACAATGAGCAGTTCTTC,CASTHGPAGVSYNEQFF
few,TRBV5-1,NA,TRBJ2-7,TGCGCCAGCAGCAGAGGGCCCCTCCACGAGCAGTACTTC,CASSRGPLHEQYF
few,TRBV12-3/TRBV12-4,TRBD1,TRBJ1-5,TGTGCCAGCAGCCCGGGACAGGGGACCGTAGGCAATCAGCCCCAGCATTTT,CASSPGQGTVGNQPQHF
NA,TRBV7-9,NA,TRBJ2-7,TGTGCCAGCAGTCCCCGCGAGCAGTACTTC,CASSPREQYF
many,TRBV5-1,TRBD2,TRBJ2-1,TGCGCCAGCAGCTTAGCGGGACTAGCGGGCGACTACAATGAGCAGTTCTTC,CASSLAGLAGDYNEQFF
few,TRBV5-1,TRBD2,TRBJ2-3,TGCGCCAGCAGCTTGTGGATAGCGGGACCAGATACGCAGTATTTT,CASSLWIAGPDTQYF
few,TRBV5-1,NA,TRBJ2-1,TGCGCCAGCAGCCAGGGACCCCTGAAGTTCTTC,CASSQGPLKFF
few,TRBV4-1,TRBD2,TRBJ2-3,TGCGCCAGCAGCCGTAACGCCGGGACTAGCGTCGCAGATACGCAGTATTTT,CASSRNAGTSVADTQYF
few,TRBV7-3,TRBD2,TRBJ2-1,TGTGCCAGCAGCTTAAAGGGGAGACTAGCGGGAGGTCGTTACAATGAGCAGTTCTTC,CASSLKGRLAGGRYNEQFF
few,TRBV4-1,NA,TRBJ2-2,TGCGCCAGCAGCCTAGCGGCCCCGAACACCGGGGAGCTGTTTTTT,CASSLAAPNTGELFF
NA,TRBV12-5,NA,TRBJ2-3,TGTGCTAGTGGTTTGGTAGCGTGGCCACACACGGATACGCAGTATTTT,CASGLVAWPHTDTQYF
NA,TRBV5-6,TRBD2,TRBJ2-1,TGTGCCAGCAGCTTGTCGCCAGCGGGAGACTACAATGAGCAGTTCTTC,CASSLSPAGDYNEQFF
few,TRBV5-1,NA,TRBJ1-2,TGCGCCAGCAGCTTGGATCGGGGATGCTACACCTTC,CASSLDRGCYTF
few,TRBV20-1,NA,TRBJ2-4,TGCAGTGCCCCGGGACCGGCAAACATTCAGTACTTC,CSAPGPANIQYF
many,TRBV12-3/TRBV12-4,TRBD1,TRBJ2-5,TGTGCCAGCAGTCCCCGGGACAGCCAAGAGACCCAGTACTTC,CASSPRDSQETQYF
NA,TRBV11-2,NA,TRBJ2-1,TGTGCCAGCAGCCCGATCCGGAGAAATTCCTACAATGAGCAGTTCTTC,CASSPIRRNSYNEQFF
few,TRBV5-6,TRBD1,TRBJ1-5,TGTGCCAGCAGCATCCTGGACAGGGGTAATCAGCCCCAGCATTTT,CASSILDRGNQPQHF
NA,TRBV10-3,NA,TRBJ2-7,TGTGCCATCAGGGACTACCCGGGGGAGCAGTACTTC,CAIRDYPGEQYF
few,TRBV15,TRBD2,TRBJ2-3,TGTGCCACCAGCAGAGATACCTTAGCGGGAGAGCGAGATACGCAGTATTTT,CATSRDTLAGERDTQYF
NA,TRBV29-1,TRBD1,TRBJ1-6,TGCAGCGTTGGACAGGGAAGAGGAGCACCCCTCCACTTT,CSVGQGRGAPLHF
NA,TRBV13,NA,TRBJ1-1,TGTGCCAGCAGCTTTCAGGGCCTGGGTCGCACTGAAGCTTTCTTT,CASSFQGLGRTEAFF
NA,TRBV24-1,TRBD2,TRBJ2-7,TGTGCCACCAGTGACACGACTAGCGGGAATTACGAGCAGTACTTC,CATSDTTSGNYEQYF
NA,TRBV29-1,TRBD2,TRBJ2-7,TGCAGCCCGACCACCGGACTAGCGGGACCCGAGCAGTACTTC,CSPTTGLAGPEQYF
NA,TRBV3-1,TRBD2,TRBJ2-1,TGTGCCAGCATATCCGGGACTAGCGAAAGCAATGAGCAGTTCTTC,CASISGTSESNEQFF
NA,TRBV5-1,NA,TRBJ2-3,TGCGCCAGCAGCTTGGTTAGGTCCGCAGATACGCAGTATTTT,CASSLVRSADTQYF
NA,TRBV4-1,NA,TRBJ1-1,TGCGCCAGCAGCCAAGATAAAGAGCAGGGAGAAGAAGCTTTCTTT,CASSQDKEQGEEAFF
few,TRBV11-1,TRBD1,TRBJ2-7,TGTGCCAGCAGCTCTGGGCCCCCCGGACAGGGGATCTCCTACGAGCAGTACTTC,CASSSGPPGQGISYEQYF
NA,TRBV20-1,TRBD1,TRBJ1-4,TGCAGTGCCATACGGACAGGGAGGGAAGAAAAACTGTTTTTT,CSAIRTGREEKLFF
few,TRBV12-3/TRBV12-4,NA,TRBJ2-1,TGTGCCAGCAGTTTTAGAGGACAGAGCTTCGTAGAGCAGTTCTTC,CASSFRGQSFVEQFF
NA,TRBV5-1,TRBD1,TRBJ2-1,TGCGCCAGCACCCGGACAGGGGGGAGTTACAATGAGCAGTTCTTC,CASTRTGGSYNEQFF
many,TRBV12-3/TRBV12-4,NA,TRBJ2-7,TGTGCCAGCAGTTTACCTATTGGATTAGACTTCTACGAGCAGTACTTC,CASSLPIGLDFYEQYF
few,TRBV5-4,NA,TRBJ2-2,TGTGCCAGCAGCGGGCGGGACAGACTGAACACCGGGGAGCTGTTTTTT,CASSGRDRLNTGELFF
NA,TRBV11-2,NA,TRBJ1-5,TGTGCCAGCAGCCCACAGGGAGAGCCCCAGCATTTT,CASSPQGEPQHF
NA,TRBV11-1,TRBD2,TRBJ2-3,TGTGCCAGCAGCAGAGGCGGGACTAGCGCAGCAGATACGCAGTATTTT,CASSRGGTSAADTQYF
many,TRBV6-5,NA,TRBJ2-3,TGTGCCAGCAGTTACTGGAGGGATCCCTACACAGATACGCAGTATTTT,CASSYWRDPYTDTQYF
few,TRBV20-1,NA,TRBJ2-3,TGCAGTGCTAGAAGGGGGGGTAATACGCAGTATTTT,CSARRGGNTQYF
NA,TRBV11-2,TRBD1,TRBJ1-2,TGTGCCAGCAGCCCGCAGGGGGCGTACTATGGCTACACCTTC,CASSPQGAYYGYTF
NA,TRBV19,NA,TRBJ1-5,TGTGCCAGTAGCAATCAGCCCCAGCATTTT,CASSNQPQHF
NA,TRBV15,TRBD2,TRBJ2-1,TGTGCCACCAGCAGGGGAACTAGCGGGCTTTACAATGAGCAGTTCTTC,CATSRGTSGLYNEQFF
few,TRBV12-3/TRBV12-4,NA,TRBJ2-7,TGTGCCAGCAGTTCTCCCCCAGGGACCGAGCAGTACTTC,CASSSPPGTEQYF
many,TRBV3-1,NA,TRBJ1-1,TGTGCCAGCAGCCAGCCTGAAGCTTTCTTT,CASSQPEAFF
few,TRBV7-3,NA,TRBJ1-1,TGTGCCAGCAGCACAAACGTTGCTCGAGGTACTGAAGCTTTCTTT,CASSTNVARGTEAFF
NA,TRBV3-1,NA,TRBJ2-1,TGTGCCAGCAGCCAGGAGCTCGAGGCAAGCTCCTACAATGAGCAGTTCTTC,CASSQELEASSYNEQFF
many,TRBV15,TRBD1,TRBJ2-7,TGTGCCACCAGCACGGACAGGGGGAACGAGCAGTACTTC,CATSTDRGNEQYF
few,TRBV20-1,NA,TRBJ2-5,TGCAGTGCTAGAAATTGGGCAGGAGAGACCCAGTACTTC,CSARNWAGETQYF
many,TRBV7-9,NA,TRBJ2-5,TGTGCCAGCAGCCCAGAGACGGCGGGGTACCAAGAGACCCAGTACTTC,CASSPETAGYQETQYF
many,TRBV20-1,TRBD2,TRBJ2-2,TGCAGTGCTAGCCCCCCTGAGGGAGGGCCTGCCGGGGAGCTGTTTTTT,CSASPPEGGPAGELFF
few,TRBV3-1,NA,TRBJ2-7,TGTGCCAGCAGCCTACGCCAGGAGAGCTCCTACGAGCAGTACTTC,CASSLRQESSYEQYF
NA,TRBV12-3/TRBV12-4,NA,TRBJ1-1,TGTGCCAGCAGTTTACAGGGCTTCACTGAAGCTTTCTTT,CASSLQGFTEAFF
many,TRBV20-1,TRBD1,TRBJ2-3,TGCAGTGCTGACTACCGCCGGACAGGGGGGGATACGCAGTATTTT,CSADYRRTGGDTQYF
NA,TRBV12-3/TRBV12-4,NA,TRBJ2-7,TGTGCCAGCAGTGTTCTTCGGGGGACCTACGAGCAGTACTTC,CASSVLRGTYEQYF
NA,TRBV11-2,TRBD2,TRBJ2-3,TGTGCCAGCAGCTTATACCCTAGCGGAGCAGATACGCAGTATTTT,CASSLYPSGADTQYF